This passage covers 21 T cell receptor beta chains from one sample sequenced in a study of shared clonotypes between healthy human individuals. Produced via immunoSEQ multiplex PCR; TCRdb's table is partial and in-frame only. Of about 2 million clones in the sample, about 95% were seen once. CD8 cells classed as naive were CD45RO-negative and positively selected for CCR7, excluding terminally differentiated effector memory CD45RA+ cells. The sample was naive CD8+ T cells sorted from blood. These receptor sequences come from a young man in good health.

The chain employs TRBV30 and TRBJ1-2; TRBD1 is a possible D gene (6 bases). The CDR3 has 12 amino acids. The germline V gene encodes CDR1 GTSNPN and CDR2 SVGIG (reference sequence). Trimming cost V 3 bases and J 14 bases, with 19 bases left between them. CDR3 nucleotide sequence: TGTGCCTGGAGAGTTGAGGGGGAAGGGCGAACCTTC. This codes for CAWRVEGEGRTF.

This chain links TRBV7-8 with TRBJ2-3; TRBD1 matches 9 bases. Germline V lookup: CDR1 SGHVS, CDR2 FQNEAQ. This CDR3 is 16 amino acids long. V shed 4 bases, J shed 5 bases, and the junction held 10 bases outside the gene matches. The CDR3 nucleotides are TGTGCCAGCAGCTCGTTAACAGGGGGCAGAGTAGATACGCAGTATTTT. Protein sequence: CASSSLTGGRVDTQYF. Filled out from reference TRBV7-8 and TRBJ2-3, the complete variable domain reads GAGVSQSPRYKVAKRGQDVALRCDPISGHVSLFWYQQALGQGPEFLTYFQNEAQLDKSGLPSDRFFAERPEGSVSTLKIQRTQQEDSAVYLCASSSLTGGRVDTQYFGPGTRLTVL.

The chain couples TRBV30 to TRBJ2-3; 11 bases are a match to TRBD2. CDR3 length: 15 residues. The trim removed 1 base at V and 8 bases at J, leaving 8 bases unmatched. The V gene's germline CDR1 is GTSNPN and CDR2 SVGIG (reference sequence). This CDR3 reads CAWSGLAGSSGTQYF. The CDR3 DNA reads as TGTGCCTGGAGTGGACTAGCGGGATCCTCGGGTACGCAGTATTTT.

This rearrangement joins TRBV7-2 to TRBJ2-1; D not certain. CDR1 and CDR2 (germline): SGHTA, FQGNSA. V was clipped by 1 base and J by 4 bases, with 8 bases between them. This CDR3 has 14 residues. CDR3 bases: TGTGCCAGCAGCTTAGAAGCGACTTACAATGAGCAGTTCTTC. The encoded protein is CASSLEATYNEQFF.

The sample holds one count of this clone. The identical CDR3 is also encoded by other nucleotide sequences in the sample. J is TRBJ1-2 and V is TRBV19, with 8 bases lining up with TRBD1. The ends lost 5 bases at V and 2 bases at J; junction bases unmatched: 7. The germline V gene has CDR1 LNHDA and CDR2 SQIVND (reference sequence). The CDR3 runs to 15 residues. CDR3 amino acids: CASSPGQGFNYGYTF. As DNA, the CDR3 is TGTGCCAGTAGTCCAGGACAGGGCTTCAACTATGGCTACACCTTC.

V is TRBV6-5 and J is TRBJ1-6; D is unclear. The germline V and J ends were trimmed by 6 bases and 4 bases, with 13 bases remaining between them. The germline gives CDR1 MNHEY, CDR2 SVGAGI. The CDR3 spans 15 residues. Here the CDR3 DNA reads TGTGCCAGCAGACCAAAAACAGAGTATAATTCACCCCTCCACTTT. Encoded protein: CASRPKTEYNSPLHF.

J is TRBJ2-3 and V is TRBV7-8; 11 nucleotides align to TRBD2. Looked up from germline, CDR1 is SGHVS and CDR2 is FQNEAQ. The CDR3 is 18 amino acids. The V segment lost 1 base and the J segment 6 bases; nucleotides outside the gene matches: 12. The CDR3 loop is CASSLDGTSGGFRDTQYF. The CDR3, as DNA: TGTGCCAGCAGCTTAGACGGGACTAGCGGAGGATTTCGGGATACGCAGTATTTT.

The rearrangement uses TRBV6-5 and TRBJ2-7; a possible D gene is TRBD1 (5 bases). V was trimmed by 2 bases and J by 7 bases, leaving 15 bases between them. CDR3 size: 14 residues. The germline gives CDR1 MNHEY, CDR2 SVGAGI. The CDR3 bases are TGTGCCAGCAGTTACGGCCTGGGGCTGGTGGAGCAGTACTTC. This gives the protein CASSYGLGLVEQYF.

This chain uses TRBV6-5 with TRBJ2-5; 10 bases agree with TRBD2. V gave up 4 bases and J gave up 3 bases; unmatched junction bases: 5. The germline CDR1 and CDR2 sequences are MNHEY and SVGAGI. There are 15 residues in the CDR3. CDR3 residues: CASSFLGTSEETQYF. CDR3 DNA: TGTGCCAGCAGTTTTCTTGGGACTAGCGAAGAGACCCAGTACTTC.

This chain uses TRBV30 with TRBJ1-2; 9 nucleotides agree with TRBD1. V was pared by 0 bases and J by 7 bases, with 12 bases of the junction left unmatched. The CDR3 totals 16 residues. CDR1 and CDR2 (germline): GTSNPN, SVGIG (reference sequence). The CDR3 sequence: CAWSVPPGTGSVGYTF. The CDR3 region has the DNA TGTGCCTGGAGTGTCCCGCCCGGGACAGGGAGTGTTGGCTACACCTTC.

The chain is built from TRBV27 and TRBJ2-3; D remains unclear. Per germline, CDR1 MNHEY and CDR2 SMNVEV (reference sequence). This CDR3 is 16 amino acids long. Between the trimmed V and J ends, which lost 6 bases and 1 base, there was a span of 17 bases. DNA for the CDR3: TGTGCCAGCAGGACCATGCCAGGCTGGGGCACAGATACGCAGTATTTT. It yields the protein CASRTMPGWGTDTQYF.

The V and J genes are TRBV4-1 and TRBJ2-7; D perhaps matches TRBD1 (5 bases). The CDR3 has 15 amino acids. The V gene's germline CDR1 is MGHRA and CDR2 YSYEKL. The ends were cut back, 4 bases at V and 1 base at J, with 14 bases in the middle. The CDR3: CASSLGLRLSYEQYF. In nucleotides, the CDR3 is TGCGCCAGCAGCCTGGGGCTGCGGCTTTCCTACGAGCAGTACTTC.

The rearrangement links TRBV9 to TRBJ1-2, with D maybe TRBD1 (6 bases). V lost 0 bases, J lost 0 bases, and 12 bases lay in between. This CDR3 has 16 residues. Germline V lookup: CDR1 SGDLS, CDR2 YYNGEE. The CDR3 here is CASSVGTALSNYGYTF. The CDR3, as DNA: TGTGCCAGCAGCGTAGGGACAGCCTTGTCTAACTATGGCTACACCTTC.

V usage is TRBV27 and J usage is TRBJ2-7; TRBD1 matches 8 bases. The CDR3 consists of 15 residues. Looked up from germline, CDR1 is MNHEY and CDR2 is SMNVEV (reference sequence). V lost 8 bases, J lost 2 bases, and 11 bases stayed unmatched. The CDR3 nucleotides are TGTGCCAGCGGCGTGAACAGGGGGGAACCCTACGAGCAGTACTTC. Its translation is CASGVNRGEPYEQYF.

The table lists this clone with a count of one. The CDR3 loop reads CASSLADPEQYF. The DNA of the CDR3 is TGTGCCAGCAGCTTGGCAGACCCCGAGCAGTACTTC. The gene calls are TRBV7-9 and TRBJ2-7; D is unclear. Germline CDR1 is SEHNR and CDR2 is FQNEAQ (reference sequence). The CDR3 loop spans 12 amino acids. V shed 3 bases and J shed 6 bases, with 9 bases lying between them.

The V gene is TRBV5-4, the J gene TRBJ2-1, with D perhaps given as TRBD1 or TRBD2 (5 bases each). The germline gives CDR1 SGHNT, CDR2 YYREEE (reference sequence). V gave up 0 bases and J gave up 9 bases, with 16 bases separating them. This CDR3 contains 15 residues. The CDR3 is CASSLVSGAVGEQFF. DNA for the CDR3: TGTGCCAGCAGCTTGGTTTCCGGGGCCGTAGGTGAGCAGTTCTTC. The full variable domain, with the rest looked up from reference TRBV5-4 and TRBJ2-1, is ETGVTQSPTHLIKTRGQQVTLRCSSQSGHNTVSWYQQALGQGPQFIFQYYREEENGRGNFPPRFSGLQFPNYSSELNVNALELDDSALYLCASSLVSGAVGEQFFGPGTRLTVL.

V gene TRBV6-5 combines with J gene TRBJ2-5; 7 bases are shared with TRBD1. Trimming at V came to 5 bases and at J to 3 bases, leaving 9 bases not matched to a gene. The germline V gene encodes CDR1 MNHEY and CDR2 SVGAGI. CDR3 length: 15 residues. The CDR3 spells CASSPKGQPEETQYF. For the CDR3, the DNA is TGTGCCAGCAGTCCAAAGGGACAGCCCGAAGAGACCCAGTACTTC.

V is TRBV7-9 and J is TRBJ1-3; a weak D match, TRBD1 (5 bases). V gave up 5 bases and J gave up 0 bases, with 14 bases separating them. The CDR3 runs to 16 residues. The germline V gene encodes CDR1 SEHNR and CDR2 FQNEAQ (reference sequence). The CDR3 sequence is CASSSRTPVSGNTIYF. The CDR3 DNA reads as TGTGCCAGCAGCAGCAGGACACCCGTCTCTGGAAACACCATATATTTT. The full variable domain, completed using reference TRBV7-9 and TRBJ1-3, is DTGVSQNPRHKITKRGQNVTFRCDPISEHNRLYWYRQTLGQGPEFLTYFQNEAQLEKSRLLSDRFSAERPKGSFSTLEIQRTEQGDSAMYLCASSSRTPVSGNTIYFGEGSWLTVV.

In its sample, this clone was seen once. V and J are TRBV7-9 and TRBJ2-2; D gene uncertain. V was clipped by 5 bases and J by 6 bases, with 10 bases between them. The germline V gene has CDR1 SEHNR and CDR2 FQNEAQ (reference sequence). The CDR3 is 13 amino acids. CDR3 DNA sequence: TGTGCCAGCAGCCCGATTTCCGCCGGGGAGCTGTTTTTT. Protein: CASSPISAGELFF.

The CDR3 DNA reads as TGTGCCAGCAGTGAAGCGTGGGAATCCTACGAGCAGTACTTC. This sequence encodes CASSEAWESYEQYF. V usage is TRBV2 and J usage is TRBJ2-7; D gene ambiguous. V was cut by 0 bases and J by 1 base, with 7 bases left in between. This CDR3 is 14 amino acids long. CDR1 is SNHLY, CDR2 FYNNEI, per germline.

V gene TRBV19 combines with J gene TRBJ1-5; D is uncertain. Germline CDR1 and CDR2: LNHDA and SQIVND (reference sequence). Trimming cost V 2 bases and J 10 bases, with 6 bases left between them. This CDR3 region has 11 residues. The CDR3, as DNA: TGTGCCAGTAGTATATGGGCACCCCAGCATTTT. Encoded protein: CASSIWAPQHF.